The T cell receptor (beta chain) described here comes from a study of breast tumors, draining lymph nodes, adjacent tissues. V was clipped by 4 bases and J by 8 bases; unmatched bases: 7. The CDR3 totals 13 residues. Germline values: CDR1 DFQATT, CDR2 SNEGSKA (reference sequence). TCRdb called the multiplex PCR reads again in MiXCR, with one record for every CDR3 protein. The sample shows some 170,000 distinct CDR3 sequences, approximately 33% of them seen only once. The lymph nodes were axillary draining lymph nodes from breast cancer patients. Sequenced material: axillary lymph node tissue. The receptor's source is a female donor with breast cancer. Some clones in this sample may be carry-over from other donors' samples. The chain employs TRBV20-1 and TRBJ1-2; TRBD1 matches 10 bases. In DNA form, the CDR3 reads TGCAGTGCTATTAGCGGGACAGGGGAAGGCTACACCTTC. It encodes CSAISGTGEGYTF.